The 3 T cell receptor beta chains below come from one sample, sequenced in a study of CDR3 diversity in severe acne. TCRdb analysed the PCR reads with MiXCR anew, one entry per CDR3 protein. The sample lists approximately 77,000 distinct CDR3 sequences; under 55% were seen once. Material: blood. These receptors were collected from a male donor with severe acne vulgaris.

V usage is TRBV15 and J usage is TRBJ1-1; D unresolved. Trimming removed 0 bases from V and 1 base from J, with 6 bases in between. Germline CDR1 and CDR2: LNHNV and YYDKDF (reference sequence). The CDR3 contains 14 residues. CDR3 in amino acids: CATSRDWKNTEAFF. The CDR3 nucleotides read TGTGCCACCAGCAGAGATTGGAAGAACACTGAAGCTTTCTTT.

The genes are TRBV15 and TRBJ2-7; 9 positions agree with TRBD1. Germline values: CDR1 LNHNV, CDR2 YYDKDF (reference sequence). CDR3 length: 17 residues. The trim removed 3 bases at V and 4 bases at J, leaving 13 bases unmatched. The DNA of the CDR3 is TGTGCCACCAGCAGCCAAGCGATCGGGACAGGGCTTTACGAGCAGTACTTC. This encodes CATSSQAIGTGLYEQYF. Complete variable domain (other parts from reference TRBV15 and TRBJ2-7): DAMVIQNPRYQVTQFGKPVTLSCSQTLNHNVMYWYQQKSSQAPKLLFHYYDKDFNNEADTPDNFQSRRPNTSFCFLDIRSPGLGDTAMYLCATSSQAIGTGLYEQYFGPGTRLTVT.

This clonotype was counted at least ten times. This chain connects TRBV15 to TRBJ2-5; 9 nucleotides agree with TRBD1. The V gene end was trimmed by 3 bases and the J gene end by 1 base; junction bases not matched to a gene: 3. The CDR3 consists of 15 residues. Germline lookup yields CDR1 LNHNV and CDR2 YYDKDF (reference sequence). In DNA, the CDR3 is TGTGCCACCAGCAGGGACAGGGGTACCCAAGAGACCCAGTACTTC. This codes for CATSRDRGTQETQYF.